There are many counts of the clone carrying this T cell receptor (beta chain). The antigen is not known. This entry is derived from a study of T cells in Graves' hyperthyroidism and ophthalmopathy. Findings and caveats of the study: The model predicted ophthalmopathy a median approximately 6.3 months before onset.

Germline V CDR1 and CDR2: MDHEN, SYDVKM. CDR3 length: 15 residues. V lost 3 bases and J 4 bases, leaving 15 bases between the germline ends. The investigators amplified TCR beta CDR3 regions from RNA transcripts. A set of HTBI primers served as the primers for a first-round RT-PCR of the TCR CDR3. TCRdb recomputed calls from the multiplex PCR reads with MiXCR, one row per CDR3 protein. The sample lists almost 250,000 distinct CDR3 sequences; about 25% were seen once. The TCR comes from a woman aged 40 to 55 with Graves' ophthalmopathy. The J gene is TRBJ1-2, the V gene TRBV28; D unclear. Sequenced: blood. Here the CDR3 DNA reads TGTGCCAGCAGTTTGGACGGGGATTTTCGCTATGGCTACACCTTC. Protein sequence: CASSLDGDFRYGYTF.